The T cell receptor beta chain described here comes from a study of PD-1 blockade in classical Hodgkin lymphoma. Indicated time point: cycle 4 day 1 (C4D1), after 6 weeks of nivolumab. All patients relapsed after autologous stem cell transplantation, and brentuximab vedotin exposure varied. This table comes from immunoSEQ multiplex PCR, and its TCRdb copy is limited to in-frame clones, with some not included. The profile shows around 60,000 clones, 70% to 90% of them singletons. This clone was seen a handful of times. Trimming cost V 2 bases and J 4 bases; bases outside gene matches: 3. There are 14 residues in the CDR3. The germline gives CDR1 SGHRS, CDR2 YFSETQ.

The source was peripheral blood mononuclear cells (PBMCs), collected before the fourth cycle of nivolumab. This chain uses TRBV5-1 with TRBJ2-3; 8 nucleotides align to TRBD1. The TCR comes from a human donor with classical Hodgkin lymphoma. CDR3 coding DNA: TGCGCCAGCAGCTTTCAGGGGGCCGCAGATACGCAGTATTTT. It translates to CASSFQGAADTQYF.